This T cell receptor beta chain was observed in a study of shared clonotypes between healthy human individuals. Libraries were prepared by immunoSEQ multiplex PCR; TCRdb keeps only in-frame clonotypes and omits some of them. The sample holds around 1.6 million clones, around 98% seen once. This CDR3 has 18 amino acids. CDR1 and CDR2 (germline): SEHNR, FQNEAQ (reference sequence). The J segment lost 0 bases and the V segment lost 5 bases, leaving 5 bases of the junction unmatched. Sequenced input: naive CD4+ T cells sorted from blood. The subset is: CD45RA+ positively selected. The TCR originated in a man younger than 40 in good health. This chain uses TRBV7-9 with TRBJ2-1, with TRBD2 matching over 15 bases. In DNA form, the CDR3 reads TGTGCCAGCAGCACCGGACTAGCGGGAGGGCCCTCCTACAATGAGCAGTTCTTC. Protein product: CASSTGLAGGPSYNEQFF.